These 26 T cell receptor beta chains were sequenced from one sample in a study of T cells after yellow fever vaccination. TCRdb itself ran the 5' RACE reads through MiXCR, one entry per CDR3 protein. The sample lists about 320,000 distinct CDR3 sequences; 3.5% to 4.5% were seen once. The starting material was PBMCs, obtained 15 days after the yellow fever booster vaccination. These receptors came from a man between 18 and 29 years old who received the YFV17D yellow fever vaccine.

This clonotype was observed a handful of times. This chain connects TRBV20-1 to TRBJ2-3; TRBD2 agrees at 14 bases. CDR1 is DFQATT, CDR2 SNEGSKA, per germline (reference sequence). The CDR3 consists of 13 residues. V lost 6 bases and J lost 7; bases outside the gene matches: 3. The CDR3 DNA reads TGCAGTGCGACTAGCGGGGGGGTGCATACGCAGTATTTT. This encodes CSATSGGVHTQYF.

This clonotype was counted between two and nine times. V is TRBV4-1 and J is TRBJ1-5; 11 bases match TRBD1. Germline V lookup: CDR1 MGHRA, CDR2 YSYEKL. The CDR3 consists of 15 residues. Trimming cost V 3 bases and J 7 bases; bases outside gene matches: 5. The DNA of the CDR3 is TGCGCCAGCAGCCAGGACAGGGGGCCTACCCAGCCCCAGCATTTT. It specifies CASSQDRGPTQPQHF.

This clonotype was seen at least ten times. J is TRBJ1-2 and V is TRBV18, with TRBD1 matching 7 bases. V lost 3 bases and J lost 5; bases outside the gene matches: 15. Per the germline V gene, CDR1 is KGHSH and CDR2 is LQKENI. The CDR3 runs to 17 residues. This CDR3 reads CASSPNPSTTGQYGYTF. Here the CDR3 DNA reads TGTGCCAGCTCACCCAACCCCAGTACGACAGGGCAATATGGCTACACCTTC. Supplemented by reference TRBV18 and TRBJ1-2, the full variable domain reads NAGVMQNPRHLVRRRGQEARLRCSPMKGHSHVYWYRQLPEEGLKFMVYLQKENIIDESGMPKERFSAEFPKEGPSILRIQQVVRGDSAAYFCASSPNPSTTGQYGYTFGSGTRLTVV.

This clonotype was counted a few times. The rearrangement uses TRBV28 and TRBJ1-5; D is ambiguous. Germline CDR1 and CDR2: MDHEN and SYDVKM. The CDR3 has 14 amino acids. V was clipped by 3 bases and J by 5 bases, with 11 bases between them. The CDR3 DNA follows: TGTGCCAGCAGTTTTTTCGCCGGGCATCAGCCCCAGCATTTT. It codes for CASSFFAGHQPQHF.

This clonotype was found many times. The J gene is TRBJ1-3, the V gene TRBV20-1; possibly TRBD1 for D (5 bases). The CDR3 contains 13 residues. With 3 bases removed from V and 2 bases from J, the gap between germline ends came to 8 bases. Germline V CDR1 and CDR2: DFQATT, SNEGSKA (reference sequence). For the CDR3, the DNA is TGCAGTGCTAGTCGGGGGGCTGGAAACACCATATATTTT. Its translation is CSASRGAGNTIYF.

This clonotype occurred a few times. The genes are TRBV4-1 and TRBJ1-3; D may be TRBD1 (6 bases). Germline CDR1 reads MGHRA; CDR2 reads YSYEKL. CDR3 length: 16 residues. Trimming pared 0 bases from V and 3 bases from J, leaving 12 bases between. This CDR3 is CASSQERGASGNTIYF. The CDR3 DNA follows: TGCGCCAGCAGCCAAGAACGGGGGGCAAGTGGAAACACCATATATTTT.

A few counts support this clonotype. The chain joins TRBV15 to TRBJ1-2; D not certain. This CDR3 has 12 amino acids. Trimming took 3 bases from V and 4 from J, leaving 6 bases between them. Germline V gene sequence: CDR1 LNHNV, CDR2 YYDKDF (reference sequence). The CDR3, as DNA: TGTGCCACCAGCAGTCAGTTCTATGGCTACACCTTC. Protein product: CATSSQFYGYTF.

This clonotype was seen ten or more times. The gene calls are TRBV20-1 and TRBJ1-2, with D maybe TRBD1 (6 bases). Germline V gene sequence: CDR1 DFQATT, CDR2 SNEGSKA (reference sequence). This CDR3 spans 13 amino acids. The V end lost 3 bases, the J end lost 2 bases, and 10 bases lay between the germline ends. CDR3 DNA sequence: TGCAGTGCTAGTAACAGGGCGAACTATGGCTACACCTTC. Protein: CSASNRANYGYTF.

In its sample, this clonotype was seen a few times. The gene calls are TRBV5-6 and TRBJ2-3; D not resolved. CDR3 length: 11 residues. Per germline, CDR1 SGHDT and CDR2 YYEEEE. Trimming shortened V by 3 bases and J by 5 bases, and 4 bases separated the two germline ends. The CDR3 DNA reads as TGTGCCAGCAGCTCGCTAGATACGCAGTATTTT. Protein sequence: CASSSLDTQYF.

This clonotype was counted at least ten times. The J gene is TRBJ1-1, the V gene TRBV19; no clear D. Trimming cost V 1 base and J 0 bases, with 3 bases left between them. In germline, CDR1 is LNHDA, CDR2 SQIVND (reference sequence). The CDR3 contains 13 residues. The CDR3 nucleotides read TGTGCCAGTAGTATAGGGATGAACACTGAAGCTTTCTTT. It yields the protein CASSIGMNTEAFF.

This clonotype appeared many times. The J gene is TRBJ2-2, the V gene TRBV29-1; 9 nucleotides align to TRBD1. Germline CDR1 SQVTM, CDR2 ANQGSEA. V lost 5 bases and J lost 6; bases outside the gene matches: 7. The CDR3 covers 14 residues. CDR3 region: CSVTGTGSPGELFF. In DNA, the CDR3 is TGCAGCGTTACCGGGACAGGGTCCCCCGGGGAGCTGTTTTTT.

This clonotype came up many times. The chain uses TRBV7-9 and TRBJ2-7; perhaps D is TRBD1 or TRBD2 (6 bases each). CDR1 is SEHNR and CDR2 is FQNEAQ in the germline V gene (reference sequence). CDR3 length: 15 residues. V gave up 4 bases and J gave up 5 bases, with 18 bases separating them. CDR3 nucleotides: TGTGCCAGCAGCTCTAGGACACGGGGGCTCGACGAGCAGTACGTC. The encoded protein is CASSSRTRGLDEQYV.

This clonotype occurred many times. This chain joins TRBV5-1 and TRBJ2-1; 8 bases line up with TRBD1. The germline gives CDR1 SGHRS, CDR2 YFSETQ. CDR3 length: 17 amino acids. Trimming took 4 bases from V and 0 from J; bases not matched to a gene: 9. CDR3 coding DNA: TGCGCCAGCAGCACAGGACAGGGATCAAGCTCCTACAATGAGCAGTTCTTC. Encoded protein: CASSTGQGSSSYNEQFF.

CDR3 sequence reads: CASSLGLGVSSYNEQFF. The CDR3 nucleotides read TGCGCCAGCAGCTTGGGTCTAGGGGTGAGCTCCTACAATGAGCAGTTCTTC. The chain uses TRBV5-1 and TRBJ2-1, with D possibly being TRBD1 (5 bases). CDR1 is SGHRS and CDR2 is YFSETQ in the germline V gene. This CDR3 spans 17 amino acids. V lost 0 bases and J 0 bases, leaving 13 bases between the germline ends.

The genes are TRBV2 and TRBJ2-2; either TRBD1 or TRBD2 may supply D (5 bases each). This CDR3 spans 15 amino acids. Germline V lookup: CDR1 SNHLY, CDR2 FYNNEI. The V gene lost 5 bases and the J gene lost 2 bases, with 12 bases spanning the gap. The CDR3 sequence: CASSRGTTNTGELFF. CDR3 sequence (DNA): TGTGCCAGCAGTAGAGGGACCACAAACACCGGGGAGCTGTTTTTT. The variable domain in full, completed from reference TRBV2 and TRBJ2-2, reads EPEVTQTPSHQVTQMGQEVILRCVPISNHLYFYWYRQILGQKVEFLVSFYNNEISEKSEIFDDQFSVERPDGSNFTLKIRSTKLEDSAMYFCASSRGTTNTGELFFGEGSRLTVL.

The table lists this clonotype with many counts. The V gene is TRBV9, the J gene TRBJ2-1; 8 bases fit TRBD2. V shed 0 bases, J shed 4 bases, and the junction held 3 bases outside the gene matches. The CDR3 is made up of 15 amino acids. Germline values: CDR1 SGDLS, CDR2 YYNGEE. The CDR3 loop reads CASSVDRGGYNEQFF. The CDR3 DNA reads as TGTGCCAGCAGCGTAGATCGCGGGGGGTACAATGAGCAGTTCTTC.

The chain is built from TRBV7-2 and TRBJ2-1; D possibly corresponds to TRBD2 (5 bases). V was trimmed by 4 bases and J by 9 bases, leaving 10 bases between them. The germline V gene has CDR1 SGHTA and CDR2 FQGNSA. There are 12 residues in the CDR3. The CDR3 region has the DNA TGTGCCAGCAGCTCGAGGGTGTTTGAGCAGTTCTTC. This translates into CASSSRVFEQFF.

This clonotype was counted at least ten times. This chain uses TRBV12-3 or TRBV12-4 with TRBJ1-5; D is ambiguous. The CDR3 runs 15 residues. Trimming removed 3 bases from V and 1 base from J, with 10 bases in between. The CDR3 region has the DNA TGTGCCAGCAGTTTGGGATCCCGGAGCAATCAGCCCCAGCATTTT. This gives the protein CASSLGSRSNQPQHF.

The rearrangement joins TRBV5-1 to TRBJ2-5; 7 nucleotides align to TRBD1. The ends lost 3 bases at V and 2 bases at J; junction bases unmatched: 10. Germline values: CDR1 SGHRS, CDR2 YFSETQ. This CDR3 has 16 residues. CDR3 loop: CASSSDPGQSQETQYF. CDR3 sequence (DNA): TGCGCCAGCAGCTCCGATCCGGGACAGTCACAAGAGACCCAGTACTTC. Together with reference TRBV5-1 and TRBJ2-5, the CDR3 gives the full variable domain: KAGVTQTPRYLIKTRGQQVTLSCSPISGHRSVSWYQQTPGQGLQFLFEYFSETQRNKGNFPGRFSGRQFSNSRSEMNVSTLELGDSALYLCASSSDPGQSQETQYFGPGTRLLVL.

The gene calls are TRBV4-3 and TRBJ1-2, with D perhaps TRBD1 (6 bases). The CDR3 is 15 residues long. Germline values: CDR1 LGHNA, CDR2 YSLEER. V was pared by 1 base and J by 8 bases, with 17 bases between. The CDR3, as DNA: TGCGCCAGCAGCCAAGTAGGCAGGGGAAGAGAAGGCTACACCTTC. Amino acid sequence: CASSQVGRGREGYTF.

This chain connects TRBV6-5 to TRBJ1-2; a possible D gene is TRBD1 (6 bases). CDR1 is MNHEY and CDR2 is SVGAGI in the germline V gene. With 2 bases removed from V and 6 bases from J, the gap between germline ends came to 16 bases. The CDR3 contains 15 residues. The CDR3 reads CASSYRNRVQDGYTF. The DNA of the CDR3 is TGTGCCAGCAGTTACCGCAACAGGGTCCAGGATGGCTACACCTTC.

This clonotype was seen repeatedly, ten times or more. The chain carries TRBV27 and TRBJ1-4; possibly TRBD1 for D (5 bases). The CDR3 is made up of 13 amino acids. Germline V gene lookup returns CDR1 MNHEY and CDR2 SMNVEV (reference sequence). The ends were cut back, 8 bases at V and 8 bases at J, with 15 bases in the middle. The DNA for the CDR3 is TGTGCCAGCGGGCCAGGGTCTTGGGAAAAACTGTTTTTT. This encodes CASGPGSWEKLFF. The full variable domain, completed using reference TRBV27 and TRBJ1-4, is EAQVTQNPRYLITVTGKKLTVTCSQNMNHEYMSWYRQDPGLGLRQIYYSMNVEVTDKGDVPEGYKVSRKEKRNFPLILESPSPNQTSLYFCASGPGSWEKLFFGSGTQLSVL.

There are many counts of this clonotype. This rearrangement joins TRBV15 to TRBJ1-2; D gene uncertain. Germline assignment: CDR1 LNHNV and CDR2 YYDKDF (reference sequence). The CDR3 has 15 amino acids. V lost 0 bases and J 5 bases, leaving 13 bases between the germline ends. The CDR3 spells CATSRDLSDRYGYTF. CDR3 coding DNA: TGTGCCACCAGCAGAGATTTATCGGACCGGTATGGCTACACCTTC.

This clonotype was picked up many times. This chain links TRBV6-5 with TRBJ1-1, with D uncertain. V was cut by 0 bases and J by 1 base, with 15 bases left in between. Germline V gives CDR1 MNHEY, CDR2 SVGAGI. This CDR3 contains 17 residues. In DNA form, the CDR3 reads TGTGCCAGCAGTTACTCGACCTTAGGGCCATCGAACACTGAAGCTTTCTTT. Translated: CASSYSTLGPSNTEAFF.

This clonotype has a handful of counts. This rearrangement joins TRBV25-1 to TRBJ1-2; maybe TRBD1 (6 bases). V was trimmed by 0 bases and J by 2 bases, leaving 10 bases between them. This CDR3 is built from 15 residues. Germline-derived CDR1 and CDR2 are MGHDK and SYGVNS. The CDR3 loop is CASSEYLGANYGYTF. CDR3 nucleotides: TGTGCCAGCAGTGAATATCTGGGGGCCAACTATGGCTACACCTTC.

This clonotype appeared many times. The J gene is TRBJ2-3, the V gene TRBV7-2, with no clear D. V dropped 5 bases and J dropped 5 bases, with 8 bases sitting between them. The CDR3 is made up of 12 amino acids. Germline CDR1 SGHTA, CDR2 FQGNSA. CDR3 sequence: CASSPQRDTQYF. The DNA for the CDR3 is TGTGCCAGCAGCCCCCAGCGAGATACGCAGTATTTT.